This paragraph covers one T cell receptor (beta chain) sequence. These data belong to a study of OX40 agonist ivuxolimab in advanced cancers. Looked up from germline, CDR1 is MNHEY and CDR2 is SVGAGI. The CDR3 spans 16 residues. J lost 2 bases, V lost 4 bases, and 5 bases had no gene match. Libraries were prepared by immunoSEQ multiplex PCR; TCRdb keeps only in-frame clonotypes and omits some of them. This sample has just under 80,000 clones, with about 83% found just once. The source of this sequence is an adult with an advanced solid tumor such as melanoma, head and neck, liver or kidney cancer. The chain employs TRBV6-5 and TRBJ1-3; 10 bases fit TRBD1. The specimen comprised CD4+ or CD8+ T cells sorted from blood, sampled in a trial of the OX40 agonist ivuxolimab. CDR3 sequence reads: CASSFSGTGAGNTIYF. CDR3 DNA sequence: TGTGCCAGCAGTTTCTCCGGGACAGGGGCTGGAAACACCATATATTTT.